The present entry profiles one T cell receptor beta chain with its context. These data belong to a study of monozygotic twins with inflammatory bowel disease. The CDR3 consists of 16 residues. Germline V gene sequence: CDR1 SEHNR, CDR2 FQNEAQ (reference sequence). TCRdb processed the 5' RACE reads again and assigns one entry to each CDR3 protein, with no DNA. With 350,000 to 550,000 distinct CDR3 sequences in the sample, the ten largest clones hold about 2.3%. The sequenced sample was blood. This chain joins TRBV7-9 and TRBJ2-3; TCRdb outputs TRBD2, but without DNA this stays unchecked. This TCR was recovered from a human donor with ulcerative colitis or Crohn's disease, or a healthy co-twin of an affected twin (not recorded which). The CDR3 loop is CANRGLAGLQGDTQYF.